This T cell receptor beta chain was captured by sequencing in a study of vaccination and CD4 T cells after COVID-19. This clonotype has a handful of counts. As yet, its antigen is unknown. Sequencing of DNA taken from cultured CD4+ T cells relied on the Oncomine TCR Beta short-read assay. One entry per CDR3 protein, called by TCRdb with MiXCR from the PCR reads. The sample has some 9,300 distinct CDR3 sequences, about two thirds seen once. The CDR3 is 15 residues long. From germline, CDR1 is DFQATT and CDR2 SNEGSKA (reference sequence). V lost 6 bases to trimming and J lost 3 bases; unmatched junction nucleotides: 9. The treatment here: approximately 10-day PBMC culture with coronavirus spike peptide pools or control peptides (ViraFEST assay). Following expansion of antigen-specific T cells with peptide pools, ViraFEST then sequenced TCRs.

The chain uses TRBV20-1 and TRBJ1-5, with TRBD1 matching 9 bases. This clonotype was sampled from a human donor who had recovered from COVID-19. Input material: CD4+ T cells from blood, cultured in vitro. The chain's CDR3 is CSAVQGAFNNQPQHF. The CDR3 coding sequence is TGCAGTGCGGTACAGGGGGCGTTTAACAATCAGCCCCAGCATTTT.